The 27 T cell receptor beta chains below come from one sample, sequenced in a study of cytomegalovirus exposure and HLA in healthy donors. Clones were sequenced by immunoSEQ multiplex PCR, and TCRdb holds only the in-frame ones, with some missing. The sample has about 60,000 clones, approximately 93% seen once; the top ten hold around 5.5%. What was sequenced was PBMCs. The receptors derive from a woman under 30 in good health and CMV-seronegative.

This sequence joins TRBV11-3 and TRBJ1-1; no clear D. V was cut by 1 base and J by 4 bases, with 4 bases left in between. The CDR3 length is 12 residues. The V gene's germline CDR1 is SGHNT and CDR2 YENEEA. The CDR3 here is CASSLVSTEAFF. CDR3 DNA sequence: TGTGCCAGCAGCTTAGTGAGCACTGAAGCTTTCTTT. Based on the CDR3 plus reference TRBV11-3 and TRBJ1-1, the full variable domain is EAGVVQSPRYKIIEKKQPVAFWCNPISGHNTLYWYLQNLGQGPELLIRYENEEAVDDSQLPKDRFSAERLKGVDSTLKIQPAELGDSAVYLCASSLVSTEAFFGQGTRLTVV.

CDR3 DNA: TGTGCCAGCAGTTACTCTGTCAGTTCTGGAAACACCATATATTTT. Amino acid sequence: CASSYSVSSGNTIYF. The chain links TRBV6-5 to TRBJ1-3; D is unresolved. Trimming stripped 0 bases from V and 1 base from J, with 7 bases between. CDR1 and CDR2 (germline): MNHEY, SVGAGI. The CDR3 loop spans 15 amino acids.

J is TRBJ2-1 and V is TRBV6-1, with 9 bases lining up with TRBD1. Germline CDR1 and CDR2: MNHNS and SASEGT. The V and J ends lost 5 bases and 9 bases, in that order; junction bases with no gene match: 11. There are 15 residues in the CDR3. The DNA of the CDR3 is TGTGCCAGCAGTCCCCGGACAGGGGAATTCGCTGAGCAGTTCTTC. It encodes CASSPRTGEFAEQFF.

The rearrangement links TRBV19 to TRBJ1-1; 9 nucleotides line up with TRBD1. CDR3 length equals 16 residues. J was trimmed by 5 bases and V by 7 bases; bases with no gene match: 14. Germline CDR1 and CDR2: LNHDA and SQIVND (reference sequence). The CDR3 DNA reads as TGTGCCAGTACCACTGGTGACAGGGGGATTCGGACTGAAGCTTTCTTT. Protein: CASTTGDRGIRTEAFF. The whole variable domain, remainder taken from reference TRBV19 and TRBJ1-1, is DGGITQSPKYLFRKEGQNVTLSCEQNLNHDAMYWYRQDPGQGLRLIYYSQIVNDFQKGDIAEGYSVSREKKESFPLTVTSAQKNPTAFYLCASTTGDRGIRTEAFFGQGTRLTVV.

The rearrangement links TRBV11-3 to TRBJ2-2; a possible D gene is TRBD2 (5 bases). Trimming pared 5 bases from V and 6 bases from J, leaving 13 bases between. This CDR3 is 14 amino acids long. The germline CDR1 and CDR2 sequences are SGHNT and YENEEA. The CDR3 nucleotides read TGTGCCAGCAGCGATCAACGGGGTCCCGGGGAGCTGTTTTTT. Its protein is CASSDQRGPGELFF.

The chain uses TRBV11-2 and TRBJ2-5; D is perhaps TRBD2 (6 bases). In germline, CDR1 is SGHAT, CDR2 FQNNGV. V was trimmed by 0 bases and J by 0 bases, leaving 8 bases between them. This CDR3 has 15 amino acids. CDR3: CASSLDGGNQETQYF. The CDR3 DNA sequence: TGTGCCAGCAGCTTAGACGGAGGGAACCAAGAGACCCAGTACTTC. Together with reference TRBV11-2 and TRBJ2-5, the CDR3 gives the full variable domain: EAGVAQSPRYKIIEKRQSVAFWCNPISGHATLYWYQQILGQGPKLLIQFQNNGVVDDSQLPKDRFSAERLKGVDSTLKIQPAKLEDSAVYLCASSLDGGNQETQYFGPGTRLLVL.

The chain uses TRBV6-1 and TRBJ2-5; 8 bases align to TRBD2. This CDR3 contains 16 residues. Unmatched junction bases numbered 11, after V lost 3 bases and J lost 5 bases. CDR1 is MNHNS and CDR2 is SASEGT in the germline V gene. In DNA form, the CDR3 reads TGTGCCAGCAGTGAGGGGGGGGGACTAGTGGGCGAGACCCAGTACTTC. Amino acid sequence: CASSEGGGLVGETQYF.

This CDR3 is CASSLYTGTEETQYF. The CDR3 DNA reads as TGTGCCAGCAGCTTATACACCGGGACAGAAGAGACCCAGTACTTC. The rearrangement uses TRBV11-2 and TRBJ2-5, with 7 bases aligning to TRBD1. Germline CDR1 reads SGHAT; CDR2 reads FQNNGV. With 2 bases clipped from V and 3 bases from J, the junction kept 6 bases outside the gene matches. The CDR3 has 15 amino acids.

The DNA for the CDR3 is TGTGCCAGCAGCCCCCCAGGGTCGGGCCTCTACGAGCAGTACTTC. It is translated as CASSPPGSGLYEQYF. The V gene is TRBV7-9, the J gene TRBJ2-7; D is perhaps TRBD1 (5 bases). CDR3 length: 15 residues. Trimming pared 5 bases from V and 3 bases from J, leaving 17 bases between. CDR1 and CDR2 (germline): SEHNR, FQNEAQ (reference sequence).

The chain links TRBV19 to TRBJ1-4; 7 bases map to TRBD1. CDR1 and CDR2 from the germline V gene are LNHDA and SQIVND (reference sequence). The V segment lost 3 bases and the J segment 5 bases; nucleotides outside the gene matches: 6. CDR3 length equals 15 residues. The CDR3 sequence is CASSILGTENEKLFF. The CDR3 coding sequence is TGTGCCAGTAGTATCCTGGGGACAGAAAATGAAAAACTGTTTTTT.

A word on this clone: This CDR3 is also generated by other DNA sequences in the sample. The gene calls are TRBV5-6 and TRBJ1-6; maybe TRBD1 (5 bases). Germline CDR1 is SGHDT and CDR2 is YYEEEE. V lost 2 bases to trimming and J lost 4 bases, with 10 bases between them. This CDR3 is built from 15 residues. The CDR3 DNA reads as TGTGCCAGCAGCTTATCCGGGGGGTATAATTCACCCCTCCACTTT. This encodes CASSLSGGYNSPLHF.

This rearrangement joins TRBV10-3 to TRBJ1-1, with 12 bases identical to TRBD1. This CDR3 contains 14 residues. The V and J ends lost 6 bases and 9 bases, in that order; junction bases with no gene match: 8. In germline, CDR1 is ENHRY, CDR2 SYGVKD. Here the CDR3 reads CAISGTGGEAQAFF. CDR3 nucleotide sequence: TGTGCCATCAGCGGGACAGGGGGCGAAGCGCAAGCTTTCTTT.

The rearrangement uses TRBV18 and TRBJ2-7; TRBD1 agrees at 7 bases. J gave up 4 bases and V 4 bases, and 1 base lay outside the gene matches. Per the germline V gene, CDR1 is KGHSH and CDR2 is LQKENI. The CDR3 length is 12 residues. This CDR3 is CASSLGQYEQYF. CDR3 sequence (DNA): TGTGCCAGCTCACTGGGACAGTACGAGCAGTACTTC. Combining the CDR3 with reference TRBV18 and TRBJ2-7 gives the whole variable domain NAGVMQNPRHLVRRRGQEARLRCSPMKGHSHVYWYRQLPEEGLKFMVYLQKENIIDESGMPKERFSAEFPKEGPSILRIQQVVRGDSAAYFCASSLGQYEQYFGPGTRLTVT.

This clone appeared a single time. The chain employs TRBV4-1 and TRBJ2-7; TRBD2 aligns across 8 bases. CDR3 length equals 15 residues. Germline loops: CDR1 MGHRA, CDR2 YSYEKL. J was trimmed by 3 bases and V by 1 base; bases with no gene match: 5. This CDR3 is CASSQVYGGGYEQYF. In nucleotides, the CDR3 is TGCGCCAGCAGCCAAGTTTACGGGGGGGGCTACGAGCAGTACTTC.

The CDR3 sequence: CASSQQSSYNSPLHF. In DNA, the CDR3 is TGTGCCAGCAGTCAACAGAGCTCCTATAATTCACCCCTCCACTTT. The chain joins TRBV6-1 to TRBJ1-6; no reliable D call. Trimming pared 5 bases from V and 0 bases from J, leaving 8 bases between. The CDR3 totals 15 residues. Germline V CDR1 and CDR2: MNHNS, SASEGT.

In this sample, this clone turned up a few times. The chain combines TRBV4-3 with TRBJ1-2; the D gene is possibly TRBD1 (5 bases). Trimming cost V 0 bases and J 7 bases, with 12 bases left between them. The length of the CDR3 is 14 residues. The germline V gene encodes CDR1 LGHNA and CDR2 YSLEER. CDR3 amino acids: CASSQDKGRGGYTF. As DNA, the CDR3 is TGCGCCAGCAGCCAAGATAAGGGGCGAGGTGGCTACACCTTC.

This chain joins TRBV27 and TRBJ1-2; D uncertain. The V end was cut by 5 bases, the J end by 4 bases, with 20 bases between. This CDR3 region has 16 residues. Germline values: CDR1 MNHEY, CDR2 SMNVEV (reference sequence). For the CDR3, the DNA is TGTGCCAGCAGTCAACGAAGCCTAATGACAAGCTATGGCTACACCTTC. Translation gives CASSQRSLMTSYGYTF.

CDR3 nucleotide sequence: TGTGCCAGCAGCTTTGTGGGGACAAAGGATCAGCCCCAGCATTTT. It is translated as CASSFVGTKDQPQHF. The V gene is TRBV5-6, the J gene TRBJ1-5; possible D gene TRBD1, 6 bases. This CDR3 has 15 amino acids. Trimming pared 2 bases from V and 5 bases from J, leaving 14 bases between. CDR1 and CDR2 (germline): SGHDT, YYEEEE.

The sample holds a few counts of this clone. The J gene is TRBJ2-3, the V gene TRBV27, with D possibly being TRBD2 (6 bases). Trimming left V 8 bases short and J 4 bases short, with 16 bases between. CDR1 is MNHEY, CDR2 SMNVEV, per germline (reference sequence). This CDR3 region has 14 residues. The CDR3 DNA reads TGTGCCAGCGGAAAGCGGGCCCCTCCAGATACGCAGTATTTT. Protein product: CASGKRAPPDTQYF.

This sequence joins TRBV5-6 and TRBJ2-2, with 9 bases identical to TRBD1. Germline V CDR1 and CDR2: SGHDT, YYEEEE. The CDR3 totals 17 residues. Trimming took 4 bases from V and 6 from J; bases not matched to a gene: 13. The DNA for the CDR3 is TGTGCCAGCAGCCTCAGGGCGGGACAGGGTAGACCCGGGGAGCTGTTTTTT. As protein: CASSLRAGQGRPGELFF.

V usage is TRBV9 and J usage is TRBJ1-4; tentatively, D is TRBD1 (5 bases). V was shortened by 2 bases and J by 5 bases, with 13 bases between the two germline ends. The length of the CDR3 is 15 residues. CDR1 and CDR2 (germline): SGDLS, YYNGEE. The CDR3 loop is CASSVSGRVNEKLFF. The CDR3 region has the DNA TGTGCCAGCAGCGTCTCAGGGAGGGTAAATGAAAAACTGTTTTTT.

The chain has TRBV6-5 and TRBJ1-1, with D uncertain. Deletions cut 1 base from V and 4 bases from J, with 10 bases between. CDR3 length equals 14 residues. Germline values: CDR1 MNHEY, CDR2 SVGAGI. CDR3 in DNA: TGTGCCAGCAGTTACTTGGAGCATGGCACTGAAGCTTTCTTT. It specifies CASSYLEHGTEAFF.

This clone was observed once. The chain joins TRBV7-3 to TRBJ1-1; D is ambiguous. CDR3 length: 13 amino acids. Germline V lookup: CDR1 SGHTA, CDR2 FQGTGA. The germline V and J ends were trimmed by 8 bases and 3 bases, with 13 bases remaining between them. The CDR3 sequence: CASASLIDTEAFF. The CDR3 DNA reads as TGTGCCAGCGCCTCACTGATAGACACTGAAGCTTTCTTT.

The chain links TRBV25-1 to TRBJ1-1; D remains unclear. V gave up 5 bases and J gave up 1 base, with 5 bases separating them. The CDR3 totals 12 residues. The germline V gene encodes CDR1 MGHDK and CDR2 SYGVNS. In DNA form, the CDR3 reads TGTGCCAGCAGTTTCCAGAACACTGAAGCTTTCTTT. This sequence encodes CASSFQNTEAFF.

The chain recombines TRBV9 with TRBJ2-3, with TRBD2 identical over 8 bases. Germline CDR1 reads SGDLS; CDR2 reads YYNGEE. The CDR3 has 17 residues. Trimming took 0 bases from V and 0 from J; bases not matched to a gene: 6. The CDR3 is CASSVGRSSGSTDTQYF. Here the CDR3 DNA reads TGTGCCAGCAGCGTAGGCCGGTCTAGCGGGAGCACAGATACGCAGTATTTT. Variable domain in full (rest from reference TRBV9 and TRBJ2-3): DSGVTQTPKHLITATGQRVTLRCSPRSGDLSVYWYQQSLDQGLQFLIQYYNGEERAKGNILERFSAQQFPDLHSELNLSSLELGDSALYFCASSVGRSSGSTDTQYFGPGTRLTVL.

The chain combines TRBV6-5 with TRBJ1-4; the D gene is possibly TRBD1 (5 bases). The ends were cut back, 6 bases at V and 3 bases at J, with 11 bases in the middle. This CDR3 has 14 residues. Germline CDR1 and CDR2: MNHEY and SVGAGI. CDR3 nucleotide sequence: TGTGCCAGCAGACGGGGGGGTGCTAATGAAAAACTGTTTTTT. This codes for CASRRGGANEKLFF.

The chain joins TRBV19 to TRBJ2-7, with 10 nucleotides matching TRBD1. The CDR3 loop spans 15 amino acids. The germline V gene encodes CDR1 LNHDA and CDR2 SQIVND (reference sequence). V shed 5 bases and J 5 bases; nucleotides not matched to a gene: 9. The CDR3 region has the DNA TGTGCCAGTAGTCAGGACGCGGACAGGGGGAACGAGCAGTACTTC. Amino acid sequence: CASSQDADRGNEQYF.